The 27 T cell receptor beta chains presented below share a single source sample, sequenced in a study of cytomegalovirus exposure and HLA in healthy donors. Primers for the PCR totalled 60 Vbeta and 13 Jbeta. Repertoires were generated with immunoSEQ multiplex PCR, while TCRdb's copy carries only in-frame clones and drops some. The profile shows approximately 100,000 clones, more than 60% of them singletons. The sample comprised PBMCs. These receptors were taken from a female donor in good health and CMV-seronegative.

V is TRBV4-2 and J is TRBJ2-5, with 7 bases lining up with TRBD2. Germline V CDR1 and CDR2: LGHNA, YNFKEQ. Losses at the gene ends were 3 bases for V and 2 bases for J; bases not matched to a gene: 6. This CDR3 region has 15 residues. The CDR3 spells CASSQEASGQETQYF. The CDR3 nucleotides read TGTGCCAGCAGCCAGGAGGCTAGCGGACAAGAGACCCAGTACTTC.

V gene TRBV7-2 combines with J gene TRBJ1-5; 9 bases are shared with TRBD1. Germline lookup yields CDR1 SGHTA and CDR2 FQGNSA. This CDR3 has 16 amino acids. V was pared by 3 bases and J by 4 bases, with 7 bases of the junction left unmatched. CDR3 residues: CASSLGIGQGNQPQHF. The CDR3 nucleotides read TGTGCCAGCAGCTTGGGAATCGGACAGGGGAATCAGCCCCAGCATTTT.

V and J are TRBV5-1 and TRBJ2-5, with D perhaps TRBD1 (6 bases). The germline V and J ends were trimmed by 0 bases and 3 bases, with 12 bases remaining between them. The germline CDR1 and CDR2 sequences are SGHRS and YFSETQ. The CDR3 is 15 amino acids. The CDR3 DNA reads TGCGCCAGCAGCTTGGGTGACCGGGACAAAGAGACCCAGTACTTC. Its protein product is CASSLGDRDKETQYF. Complete variable domain (other parts from reference TRBV5-1 and TRBJ2-5): KAGVTQTPRYLIKTRGQQVTLSCSPISGHRSVSWYQQTPGQGLQFLFEYFSETQRNKGNFPGRFSGRQFSNSRSEMNVSTLELGDSALYLCASSLGDRDKETQYFGPGTRLLVL.

The chain carries TRBV5-8 and TRBJ2-5; 8 bases align to TRBD1. Near its end, the DNA agrees better with TRBJ2-7, so the J call may be wrong. The CDR3 is 14 amino acids. CDR1 and CDR2 (germline): SGHTS, YDEGEE. CDR3 coding DNA: TGTGCCAGCAGCTGGCGACAGGGGCACTACGAGCAGTACTTC. It is translated as CASSWRQGHYEQYF.

The chain couples TRBV6-5 to TRBJ2-2; a possible D gene is TRBD2 (6 bases). The CDR3 is 14 amino acids. V was shortened by 8 bases and J by 5 bases, with 15 bases between the two germline ends. The germline CDR1 and CDR2 sequences are MNHEY and SVGAGI. CDR3 DNA sequence: TGTGCCAGCCGACGGAGGGGCTCGACCGGGGAGCTGTTTTTT. Translation gives CASRRRGSTGELFF.

The chain is built from TRBV10-3 and TRBJ1-5; D is ambiguous. Trimming took off 3 bases at V and 6 bases at J, with 6 bases between the two ends. The CDR3 totals 12 residues. Germline CDR1 ENHRY, CDR2 SYGVKD. In DNA, the CDR3 is TGTGCCATCAGTGAAGGGAGTCAGCCCCAGCATTTT. It translates to CAISEGSQPQHF.

By sample share, this clone is medium-sized. CDR3 residues: CASSEPPGQVIEQFF. In nucleotides, the CDR3 is TGTGCCAGCAGTGAACCACCGGGACAGGTGATTGAGCAGTTCTTC. The J gene is TRBJ2-1, the V gene TRBV6-1, with TRBD1 matching over 8 bases. The CDR3 runs 15 residues. Germline trimming cut 2 bases from V and 9 bases from J; bases unmatched to any gene: 9. Germline values: CDR1 MNHNS, CDR2 SASEGT.

The CDR3 sequence: CASTPPWREDSTDTQYF. CDR3 sequence (DNA): TGCGCCAGCACTCCTCCTTGGAGGGAAGATAGCACAGATACGCAGTATTTT. The chain combines TRBV23-1 with TRBJ2-3; possible D gene TRBD2, 6 bases. TRBV23-1 is placed among ORFs of uncertain function. The V and J ends lost 7 bases and 0 bases respectively, with 20 bases between them. The CDR3 runs to 17 residues.

The chain has TRBV18 and TRBJ2-3; 8 bases are shared with TRBD2. Trimming cost V 2 bases and J 5 bases; bases outside gene matches: 6. Germline lookup yields CDR1 KGHSH and CDR2 LQKENI. This CDR3 comprises 15 residues. In DNA form, the CDR3 reads TGTGCCAGCTCACCAAGACGGGGGGGCCAAGATACGCAGTATTTT. Translation gives CASSPRRGGQDTQYF.

The chain recombines TRBV18 with TRBJ1-1, with TRBD1 identical over 8 bases. The V gene's germline CDR1 is KGHSH and CDR2 LQKENI. The CDR3 runs 14 residues. Trimming removed 0 bases from V and 5 bases from J; junction bases left unmatched: 2. CDR3 in DNA: TGTGCCAGCTCACCACCTACAGGGGGAACTGAAGCTTTCTTT. Its translation: CASSPPTGGTEAFF. Using reference TRBV18 and TRBJ1-1 for the parts outside the CDR3, the full variable domain is NAGVMQNPRHLVRRRGQEARLRCSPMKGHSHVYWYRQLPEEGLKFMVYLQKENIIDESGMPKERFSAEFPKEGPSILRIQQVVRGDSAAYFCASSPPTGGTEAFFGQGTRLTVV.

The chain combines TRBV6-5 with TRBJ1-2; D is possibly TRBD1 (6 bases). Germline CDR1 reads MNHEY; CDR2 reads SVGAGI. The CDR3 extends over 15 amino acids. V lost 2 bases and J 9 bases, leaving 19 bases between the germline ends. The CDR3 nucleotides are TGTGCCAGCAGTTACCGGCCGGGGCAGGGGAAGAGCTACACCTTC. Amino acid sequence: CASSYRPGQGKSYTF.

The chain carries TRBV7-3 and TRBJ2-2, with 9 bases that match TRBD2. With 5 bases clipped from V and 4 bases from J, the junction kept 5 bases outside the gene matches. The CDR3 consists of 15 residues. CDR1 and CDR2 (germline): SGHTA, FQGTGA. The CDR3 spells CASSQGLAGTGELFF. CDR3 nucleotides: TGTGCCAGCAGCCAGGGACTAGCTGGCACCGGGGAGCTGTTTTTT.

The chain links TRBV15 to TRBJ2-5, with 7 bases fitting TRBD2. After removal of 1 base from V and 4 bases from J, the junction contained 15 bases not matched to a gene. CDR1 is LNHNV, CDR2 YYDKDF, per germline (reference sequence). The CDR3 loop spans 18 amino acids. The CDR3 DNA reads as TGTGCCACCAGCAGAGCGGGGGGAGGGATCCACTCCCGAGAGACCCAGTACTTC. This codes for CATSRAGGGIHSRETQYF.

The chain employs TRBV19 and TRBJ1-2, with D perhaps TRBD1 (5 bases). Germline V lookup: CDR1 LNHDA, CDR2 SQIVND (reference sequence). V was clipped by 5 bases and J by 0 bases, with 13 bases between them. The CDR3 has 15 amino acids. The CDR3: CASSQGQTANYGYTF. The CDR3 DNA reads TGTGCCAGTAGTCAAGGACAAACTGCTAACTATGGCTACACCTTC.

The sample holds one count of this clone. The chain employs TRBV9 and TRBJ2-1; tentatively, D is TRBD1 (6 bases). With 2 bases removed from V and 4 bases from J, the gap between germline ends came to 13 bases. CDR3 length equals 15 residues. Germline-derived CDR1 and CDR2 are SGDLS and YYNGEE. The CDR3 protein is CASSVEGEPYNEQFF. The CDR3 DNA follows: TGTGCCAGCAGCGTCGAGGGGGAACCTTACAATGAGCAGTTCTTC.

In DNA form, the CDR3 reads TGTGCCAGTAGTACCCACTCAGGGCAAAACTACGAGCAGTACTTC. Translation gives CASSTHSGQNYEQYF. The V and J genes are TRBV19 and TRBJ2-7, with D possibly matching TRBD1 (5 bases). Germline CDR1 LNHDA, CDR2 SQIVND (reference sequence). The length of the CDR3 is 15 residues. Deletions cut 4 bases from V and 3 bases from J, with 16 bases between.

The V call is TRBV7-9, the J call TRBJ2-5; 8 bases are shared with TRBD1. In germline, CDR1 is SEHNR, CDR2 FQNEAQ (reference sequence). This CDR3 spans 17 amino acids. V lost 7 bases to trimming and J lost 4 bases; unmatched junction nucleotides: 17. For the CDR3, the DNA is TGTGCCAGCACCAATTTCCTGGGGGCAGGGGGCTCAGAGACCCAGTACTTC. Translation gives CASTNFLGAGGSETQYF.

V usage is TRBV5-6 and J usage is TRBJ1-4; TRBD1 agrees at 10 bases. Germline assignment: CDR1 SGHDT and CDR2 YYEEEE. The length of the CDR3 is 15 residues. V lost 4 bases, J lost 7 bases, and 7 bases stayed unmatched. The CDR3 nucleotides are TGTGCCAGCAGCATGGACAGGGGGACGGGTGAAAAACTGTTTTTT. Translation gives CASSMDRGTGEKLFF.

The J gene is TRBJ2-3, the V gene TRBV30; a weak D match, TRBD1 (6 bases). Trimming stripped 4 bases from V and 4 bases from J, with 15 bases between. Germline V lookup: CDR1 GTSNPN, CDR2 SVGIG (reference sequence). This CDR3 comprises 14 residues. CDR3 in amino acids: CAWTAGVGADTQYF. CDR3 bases: TGTGCCTGGACGGCAGGGGTTGGTGCAGATACGCAGTATTTT.

This rearrangement joins TRBV11-2 to TRBJ2-3, with D perhaps matching TRBD2 (6 bases). V lost 4 bases and J lost 1, with 9 bases in between. The germline gives CDR1 SGHAT, CDR2 FQNNGV. This CDR3 region has 14 residues. DNA of the CDR3: TGTGCCAGCAGCTCCGAGCGGGGCACAGATACGCAGTATTTT. Protein product: CASSSERGTDTQYF. The full variable domain, completed using reference TRBV11-2 and TRBJ2-3, is EAGVAQSPRYKIIEKRQSVAFWCNPISGHATLYWYQQILGQGPKLLIQFQNNGVVDDSQLPKDRFSAERLKGVDSTLKIQPAKLEDSAVYLCASSSERGTDTQYFGPGTRLTVL.

This clone was found once. Other nucleotide sequences from this sample produce the same CDR3. The chain combines TRBV30 with TRBJ1-1, with TRBD1 matching over 7 bases. Trimming removed 6 bases from V and 7 bases from J; junction bases left unmatched: 14. The CDR3 consists of 14 residues. Germline V gives CDR1 GTSNPN, CDR2 SVGIG (reference sequence). The CDR3 spells CACGVGRGISEAFF. The CDR3 bases are TGTGCCTGCGGAGTAGGCAGGGGGATTAGTGAAGCTTTCTTT.

The chain joins TRBV7-9 to TRBJ2-5; D gene uncertain. The CDR3 covers 13 residues. Germline V gives CDR1 SEHNR, CDR2 FQNEAQ (reference sequence). Between the trimmed V and J ends, which lost 3 bases and 5 bases, there was a span of 10 bases. The CDR3 protein is CASSFGNWETQYF. CDR3 nucleotides: TGTGCCAGCAGCTTTGGCAATTGGGAGACCCAGTACTTC. Full variable domain (outside the CDR3, taken from reference TRBV7-9 and TRBJ2-5): DTGVSQNPRHKITKRGQNVTFRCDPISEHNRLYWYRQTLGQGPEFLTYFQNEAQLEKSRLLSDRFSAERPKGSFSTLEIQRTEQGDSAMYLCASSFGNWETQYFGPGTRLLVL.

The chain joins TRBV15 to TRBJ2-3; 9 bases map to TRBD1. There are 16 residues in the CDR3. CDR1 and CDR2 (germline): LNHNV, YYDKDF (reference sequence). The V gene end was trimmed by 1 base and the J gene end by 4 bases; junction bases not matched to a gene: 6. The CDR3 is CATSRVPRQGADTQYF. The CDR3 DNA reads as TGTGCCACCAGCAGAGTTCCCCGACAGGGGGCAGATACGCAGTATTTT.

V usage is TRBV27 and J usage is TRBJ2-7, with 8 bases that match TRBD1. V gave up 2 bases and J gave up 3 bases; unmatched junction bases: 0. This CDR3 has 13 residues. Per the germline V gene, CDR1 is MNHEY and CDR2 is SMNVEV (reference sequence). CDR3 in DNA: TGTGCCAGCAGTTTAGACAGGGGCTACGAGCAGTACTTC. It is translated as CASSLDRGYEQYF.

The chain employs TRBV5-4 and TRBJ2-1; a possible D gene is TRBD2 (7 bases). This CDR3 comprises 16 residues. Trimming stripped 5 bases from V and 1 base from J, with 16 bases between. Germline V gene data show CDR1 as SGHNT and CDR2 as YYREEE (reference sequence). The CDR3 region is CASRDGGAISYNEQFF. The CDR3 nucleotides are TGTGCCAGCAGGGATGGGGGGGCCATATCCTACAATGAGCAGTTCTTC.

The rearrangement links TRBV19 to TRBJ2-5; a weak D match, TRBD2 (6 bases). Trimming took off 6 bases at V and 2 bases at J, with 10 bases between the two ends. The CDR3 runs 13 residues. The germline V gene encodes CDR1 LNHDA and CDR2 SQIVND (reference sequence). CDR3 region: CASRGGWQETQYF. The CDR3 region has the DNA TGTGCCAGTAGGGGGGGTTGGCAAGAGACCCAGTACTTC.

The V and J genes are TRBV5-1 and TRBJ2-2; 7 bases map to TRBD1. The V gene's germline CDR1 is SGHRS and CDR2 YFSETQ. This CDR3 comprises 17 residues. V lost 0 bases to trimming and J lost 6 bases; unmatched junction nucleotides: 11. The CDR3 spells CASSLALGQGVSGELFF. CDR3 nucleotide sequence: TGCGCCAGCAGCTTGGCCCTAGGGCAGGGGGTTTCCGGGGAGCTGTTTTTT.